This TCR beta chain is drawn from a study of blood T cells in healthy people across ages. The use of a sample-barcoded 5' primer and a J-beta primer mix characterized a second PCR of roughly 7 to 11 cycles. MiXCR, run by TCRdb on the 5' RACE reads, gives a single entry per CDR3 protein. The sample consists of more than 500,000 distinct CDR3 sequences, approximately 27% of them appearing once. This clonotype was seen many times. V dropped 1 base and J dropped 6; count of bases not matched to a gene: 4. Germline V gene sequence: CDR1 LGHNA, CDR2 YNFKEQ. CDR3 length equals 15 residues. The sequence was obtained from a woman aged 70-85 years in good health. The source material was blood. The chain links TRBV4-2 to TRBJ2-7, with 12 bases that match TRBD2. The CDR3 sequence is CASSQGLAGVGEQYF. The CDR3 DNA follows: TGTGCCAGCAGCCAAGGACTAGCGGGGGTAGGCGAGCAGTACTTC.